The 20 T cell receptor beta chains below all came from one sample that was sequenced in a study of cytomegalovirus exposure and HLA in healthy donors. A multiplex PCR was run with 60 Vbeta primers and 13 Jbeta primers. Produced via immunoSEQ multiplex PCR; TCRdb's table is partial and in-frame only. The table shows around 170,000 clones, with over 70% occurring only once. Specimen: PBMCs. Receptors originate from a man aged 50 or older in good health and CMV-seronegative.

V gene TRBV10-2 combines with J gene TRBJ1-3; D call uncertain. Germline CDR1 reads WSHSY; CDR2 reads SAAADI. CDR3 length: 15 amino acids. V lost 0 bases and J lost 0, with 6 bases in between. For the CDR3, the DNA is TGCGCCAGCAGTGAGTCGCGAGGCTCTGGAAACACCATATATTTT. Its protein product is CASSESRGSGNTIYF.

The V call is TRBV7-9, the J call TRBJ1-5, with a possible D match to TRBD1 (5 bases). Trimming stripped 4 bases from V and 7 bases from J, with 11 bases between. The CDR3 loop spans 13 amino acids. From germline, CDR1 is SEHNR and CDR2 FQNEAQ (reference sequence). CDR3 sequence: CASSSAKGQPQHF. DNA for the CDR3: TGTGCCAGCAGCTCAGCGAAGGGGCAGCCCCAGCATTTT.

A few counts support this clone. For the CDR3, the DNA is TGTGCCAGCAGCCAGCCTCGACAGGGCAACTACGAGCAGTACTTC. Translating it yields CASSQPRQGNYEQYF. V and J are TRBV14 and TRBJ2-7; 7 positions agree with TRBD1. Germline-derived CDR1 and CDR2 are SGHDN and FVKESK. V was clipped by 3 bases and J by 3 bases; unmatched bases: 8. CDR3 length equals 15 residues.

The V and J genes are TRBV2 and TRBJ2-2, with D perhaps TRBD1 (5 bases). CDR1 is SNHLY and CDR2 is FYNNEI in the germline V gene. The CDR3 runs to 15 residues. V was cut by 10 bases and J by 0 bases, with 15 bases left in between. CDR3 in DNA: TGTGCCACCCCCAAGACAGAGACGAACACCGGGGAGCTGTTTTTT. It yields the protein CATPKTETNTGELFF.

This clone was picked up one time. The chain carries TRBV18 and TRBJ2-7; D ambiguous. Germline V gene data show CDR1 as KGHSH and CDR2 as LQKENI. V lost 2 bases and J lost 0, with 8 bases in between. The CDR3 is 14 residues long. The CDR3 sequence is CASSPTVGSYEQYF. The CDR3 DNA reads TGTGCCAGCTCACCAACAGTAGGCTCCTACGAGCAGTACTTC.

The chain uses TRBV7-9 and TRBJ2-2, with D perhaps matching TRBD2 (5 bases). The CDR3 length is 12 residues. V gave up 3 bases and J gave up 7 bases, with 6 bases separating them. From germline, CDR1 is SEHNR and CDR2 FQNEAQ (reference sequence). CDR3 protein: CASSFGGGELFF. As DNA, the CDR3 is TGTGCCAGCAGCTTTGGAGGCGGGGAGCTGTTTTTT. Looking up the rest from reference TRBV7-9 and TRBJ2-2 gives the full variable domain: DTGVSQNPRHKITKRGQNVTFRCDPISEHNRLYWYRQTLGQGPEFLTYFQNEAQLEKSRLLSDRFSAERPKGSFSTLEIQRTEQGDSAMYLCASSFGGGELFFGEGSRLTVL.

The gene calls are TRBV19 and TRBJ1-2, with D tentatively TRBD1 (5 bases). CDR1 is LNHDA, CDR2 SQIVND, per germline (reference sequence). This CDR3 has 18 residues. V gave up 0 bases and J gave up 0 bases, with 17 bases separating them. CDR3 in DNA: TGTGCCAGTAGTATAGATCCCGGACACAGAAAAGCTAACTATGGCTACACCTTC. Its translation: CASSIDPGHRKANYGYTF. The full variable domain, its missing parts supplied by reference TRBV19 and TRBJ1-2, is DGGITQSPKYLFRKEGQNVTLSCEQNLNHDAMYWYRQDPGQGLRLIYYSQIVNDFQKGDIAEGYSVSREKKESFPLTVTSAQKNPTAFYLCASSIDPGHRKANYGYTFGSGTRLTVV.

This sequence joins TRBV6-5 and TRBJ2-7, with D possibly being TRBD1 (6 bases). From germline, CDR1 is MNHEY and CDR2 SVGAGI. CDR3 length: 13 amino acids. Trimming left V 6 bases short and J 6 bases short, with 15 bases between. CDR3 residues: CASRTTGKGEQYF. The DNA of the CDR3 is TGTGCCAGCAGAACAACAGGGAAAGGCGAGCAGTACTTC.

This clone was counted once. The V call is TRBV11-2, the J call TRBJ2-2, with a tentative D call TRBD2 (7 bases). V dropped 2 bases and J dropped 2 bases, with 9 bases sitting between them. Germline CDR1 and CDR2: SGHAT and FQNNGV. CDR3 length equals 15 residues. The CDR3 coding sequence is TGTGCCAGCAGCTTACGGGGGGCAAACACCGGGGAGCTGTTTTTT. It codes for CASSLRGANTGELFF.

The chain has TRBV27 and TRBJ2-7, with D perhaps TRBD1 (6 bases). In germline, CDR1 is MNHEY, CDR2 SMNVEV (reference sequence). CDR3 size: 16 residues. Trimming pared 4 bases from V and 2 bases from J, leaving 18 bases between. The CDR3 loop is CASSSLQGPSPYEQYF. As DNA, the CDR3 is TGTGCCAGCAGTTCACTACAGGGACCCAGCCCCTACGAGCAGTACTTC.

The chain employs TRBV6-1 and TRBJ2-1; weak D call: TRBD1 (6 bases). CDR1 and CDR2 (germline): MNHNS, SASEGT. The CDR3 runs 14 residues. With 7 bases removed from V and 7 bases from J, the gap between germline ends came to 17 bases. The CDR3 DNA reads TGTGCCAGCATTCTACTAGGGGGTGGTAATGAGCAGTTCTTC. This gives the protein CASILLGGGNEQFF.

The rearrangement joins TRBV5-4 to TRBJ1-6, with D unclear. Germline V gene sequence: CDR1 SGHNT, CDR2 YYREEE (reference sequence). The CDR3 covers 15 residues. V lost 5 bases to trimming and J lost 2 bases, with 11 bases between them. The CDR3 bases are TGTGCCAGCAGTCCTTCGGGGACCTATAATTCACCCCTCCACTTT. Translation gives CASSPSGTYNSPLHF.

This chain joins TRBV4-2 and TRBJ2-7, with 12 bases identical to TRBD2. The length of the CDR3 is 18 residues. Germline trimming cut 4 bases from V and 5 bases from J; bases unmatched to any gene: 15. CDR1 and CDR2 (germline): LGHNA, YNFKEQ. CDR3 sequence: CASSRLQSLAGGQNEQYF. For the CDR3, the DNA is TGTGCCAGCAGCCGACTACAATCCCTAGCGGGGGGGCAGAACGAGCAGTACTTC.

This chain joins TRBV6-6 and TRBJ1-2; 7 bases map to TRBD1. The ends lost 4 bases at V and 7 bases at J; junction bases unmatched: 3. Germline values: CDR1 MNHNY, CDR2 SVGAGI (reference sequence). The CDR3 consists of 12 residues. The CDR3 DNA is TGTGCCAGCAGTTTAACAGGGGTTGGCTACACCTTC. It translates to CASSLTGVGYTF.

The V gene is TRBV9, the J gene TRBJ1-5; TRBD1 matches at 7 bases. Looked up from germline, CDR1 is SGDLS and CDR2 is YYNGEE. After removal of 3 bases from V and 7 bases from J, the junction contained 7 bases not matched to a gene. CDR3 length equals 14 residues. CDR3 coding DNA: TGTGCCAGCAGCGCCGGGACAGATGCCCAGCCCCAGCATTTT. This sequence encodes CASSAGTDAQPQHF.

V usage is TRBV13 and J usage is TRBJ2-2, with 10 bases matching TRBD1. After removal of 3 bases from V and 5 bases from J, the junction contained 6 bases not matched to a gene. This CDR3 is 16 amino acids long. CDR1 is PRHDT, CDR2 FYEKMQ, per germline (reference sequence). The CDR3: CASSFHPGQGTGELFF. The CDR3 DNA is TGTGCCAGCAGCTTTCACCCGGGACAGGGGACCGGGGAGCTGTTTTTT.

CDR3 DNA sequence: TGCGCCAGCAGCTTGGTGGGGGCTCAACTAGGCGAGCAGTACTTC. Translated, it gives CASSLVGAQLGEQYF. The genes are TRBV5-1 and TRBJ2-7, with D possibly TRBD1 on 6 matching bases. Trimming shortened V by 0 bases and J by 6 bases, and 16 bases separated the two germline ends. The CDR3 extends over 15 amino acids. Per the germline V gene, CDR1 is SGHRS and CDR2 is YFSETQ.

As regards this clone: Other nucleotide sequences from this sample produce the same CDR3. The genes are TRBV9 and TRBJ1-3; D is undetermined. The CDR3 runs to 15 residues. Germline lookup yields CDR1 SGDLS and CDR2 YYNGEE. The ends were cut back, 2 bases at V and 0 bases at J, with 9 bases in the middle. The CDR3 DNA reads as TGTGCCAGCAGCGTCGCAGGTTCCTCTGGAAACACCATATATTTT. This encodes CASSVAGSSGNTIYF.

This chain links TRBV4-1 with TRBJ1-1; perhaps TRBD1 as D (5 bases). Per germline, CDR1 MGHRA and CDR2 YSYEKL. With 1 base removed from V and 5 bases from J, the gap between germline ends came to 17 bases. The CDR3 sequence is 16 residues long. CDR3 in DNA: TGCGCCAGCAGCCAAGTACGCTTCGGGGGGGAAACTGAAGCTTTCTTT. As protein: CASSQVRFGGETEAFF.

V and J are TRBV29-1 and TRBJ1-1; 8 bases agree with TRBD1. This CDR3 comprises 13 residues. The junction had 5 bases not matched to a gene; V was cut back by 8 bases and J by 0 bases. Germline loops: CDR1 SQVTM, CDR2 ANQGSEA. CDR3 DNA sequence: TGCAGCACCGGACAGGGTCTGAACACTGAAGCTTTCTTT. Its protein product is CSTGQGLNTEAFF.